These 13 T cell receptor beta chains came from one sample sequenced in a study of blood T cell repertoires in COVID-19. Clones were read by immunoSEQ multiplex PCR, and TCRdb kept only the in-frame ones, dropping some. The profile shows around 220,000 clones, 84% of them singletons. Material for sequencing was PBMCs or T cells enriched from blood (not recorded which). The source is a woman in her thirties or forties who had recovered from COVID-19.

The chain links TRBV10-2 to TRBJ1-2, with no clear D. Trimming removed 0 bases at V and 4 bases at J, with 12 bases between. The CDR3 runs to 15 residues. The germline V gene has CDR1 WSHSY and CDR2 SAAADI. Written as DNA, the CDR3 is TGCGCCAGCAGTGAGTCAAACAAGGAGGTCTATGGCTACACCTTC. Protein sequence: CASSESNKEVYGYTF.

Only a few counts were recorded for this clone. At the DNA level, this CDR3 is encoded by other sequences in the same sample as well. V usage is TRBV7-3 and J usage is TRBJ2-5, with D possibly matching TRBD2 (5 bases). Germline V gene lookup returns CDR1 SGHTA and CDR2 FQGTGA. The V and J ends lost 3 bases and 2 bases respectively, with 7 bases between them. CDR3 length: 13 residues. In DNA, the CDR3 is TGTGCCAGCAGCTTGTCGGGACAAGAGACCCAGTACTTC. Its protein is CASSLSGQETQYF.

This chain joins TRBV4-3 and TRBJ2-1; TRBD2 aligns across 13 bases. The CDR3 is 19 amino acids. Losses at the gene ends were 4 bases for V and 0 bases for J; bases not matched to a gene: 9. CDR1 and CDR2 from the germline V gene are LGHNA and YSLEER. CDR3 in amino acids: CASSLGTSGTASSYNEQFF. CDR3 DNA: TGCGCCAGCAGCCTAGGGACTAGCGGGACGGCGAGCTCCTACAATGAGCAGTTCTTC.

The chain couples TRBV30 to TRBJ1-2, with TRBD1 as a possible D gene (5 bases). The V gene lost 0 bases and the J gene lost 7 bases, with 15 bases spanning the gap. Germline CDR1 GTSNPN, CDR2 SVGIG (reference sequence). The CDR3 consists of 14 residues. CDR3 DNA: TGTGCCTGGAGTGTCGGTGGGCAGGGTGGTGGCTACACCTTC. This translates into CAWSVGGQGGGYTF.

V is TRBV2 and J is TRBJ1-5; D might be TRBD1 (6 bases). The CDR3 runs to 14 residues. Germline CDR1 reads SNHLY; CDR2 reads FYNNEI. The V end lost 6 bases, the J end lost 6 bases, and 15 bases lay between the germline ends. The CDR3 region is CASSRQVSSQPQHF. The CDR3 DNA follows: TGTGCCAGCAGCAGACAGGTTAGTTCTCAGCCCCAGCATTTT.

The J gene is TRBJ1-2, the V gene TRBV4-3, with a possible D match to TRBD1 (5 bases). Germline assignment: CDR1 LGHNA and CDR2 YSLEER. This CDR3 spans 14 amino acids. V lost 0 bases, J lost 6 bases, and 11 bases lay in between. CDR3 region: CASSQDHGGDGYTF. In nucleotides, the CDR3 is TGCGCCAGCAGCCAAGACCACGGAGGGGATGGCTACACCTTC.

Turning to this clone: This same CDR3 is encoded by further DNA sequences in the sample. V is TRBV5-8 and J is TRBJ1-4, with D unresolved. The germline CDR1 and CDR2 sequences are SGHTS and YDEGEE. The CDR3 loop spans 12 amino acids. V was cut by 0 bases and J by 7 bases, with 4 bases left in between. CDR3 DNA sequence: TGTGCCAGCAGCTTGGACGGTGAAAAACTGTTTTTT. It is translated as CASSLDGEKLFF.

This clone was seen a single time. V usage is TRBV27 and J usage is TRBJ2-2, with 14 bases that match TRBD2. The CDR3 totals 17 residues. In germline, CDR1 is MNHEY, CDR2 SMNVEV (reference sequence). J was trimmed by 2 bases and V by 5 bases; bases with no gene match: 4. The CDR3 loop reads CASSRGLAGANTGELFF. The CDR3 coding sequence is TGTGCCAGCAGTCGGGGACTAGCGGGAGCCAACACCGGGGAGCTGTTTTTT.

The chain uses TRBV5-1 and TRBJ2-1, with a tentative D call TRBD1 (5 bases). The ends were cut back, 0 bases at V and 8 bases at J, with 6 bases in the middle. The CDR3 sequence is 12 residues long. Germline V gives CDR1 SGHRS, CDR2 YFSETQ. CDR3 protein: CASSLEGDEQFF. The CDR3 bases are TGCGCCAGCAGCTTGGAAGGGGATGAGCAGTTCTTC.

This chain connects TRBV15 to TRBJ2-5; 8 nucleotides match TRBD2. Germline trimming cut 0 bases from V and 5 bases from J; bases unmatched to any gene: 11. CDR1 is LNHNV and CDR2 is YYDKDF in the germline V gene (reference sequence). The CDR3 has 17 amino acids. CDR3 coding DNA: TGTGCCACCAGCAGAGATAGCGGTAGCGGGGCCCGGGAGACCCAGTACTTC. Protein: CATSRDSGSGARETQYF.

This chain joins TRBV5-1 and TRBJ2-2, with a weak D call TRBD1 (6 bases). This CDR3 region has 17 residues. Germline CDR1 SGHRS, CDR2 YFSETQ. Trimming pared 0 bases from V and 4 bases from J, leaving 16 bases between. CDR3 sequence reads: CASSLEGQSPSTGELFF. In nucleotides, the CDR3 is TGCGCCAGCAGCTTGGAAGGACAGAGCCCTTCCACCGGGGAGCTGTTTTTT.

The chain joins TRBV28 to TRBJ2-7; tentatively, D is TRBD2 (5 bases). The V and J ends lost 4 bases and 3 bases respectively, with 16 bases between them. Germline V gives CDR1 MDHEN, CDR2 SYDVKM. The CDR3 has 15 amino acids. This chain's CDR3 is CASSSGGSPYYEQYF. The DNA of the CDR3 is TGTGCCAGCAGTTCCGGAGGATCCCCCTACTACGAGCAGTACTTC.

J is TRBJ2-7 and V is TRBV11-2; tentatively, D is TRBD2 (5 bases). Germline V gene lookup returns CDR1 SGHAT and CDR2 FQNNGV. This CDR3 has 14 amino acids. V was clipped by 6 bases and J by 1 base, with 13 bases between them. The CDR3 DNA reads TGTGCCAGCAGATCTATTTCGGGATCCTACGAGCAGTACTTC. Its protein is CASRSISGSYEQYF.